The 9 T cell receptor beta chains below were found in one sample sequenced in a study of blood T cell repertoires in COVID-19. Profiling relied on immunoSEQ multiplex PCR, and the TCRdb table lists in-frame clones only, not all of them. The sample lists roughly 67,000 clones, roughly 90% occurring once. Sequencing used peripheral blood. These receptors originate from a woman aged 55-70 years with acute or convalescent COVID-19.

The rearrangement joins TRBV19 to TRBJ2-2; D gene unclear. The CDR3 runs to 15 residues. Trimming took off 7 bases at V and 7 bases at J, with 19 bases between the two ends. CDR1 LNHDA and CDR2 SQIVND come from the germline V gene (reference sequence). The CDR3 bases are TGTGCCAGTACCTTATACAGTCCCTACTTCGGGGAGCTGTTTTTT. Translation gives CASTLYSPYFGELFF.

The chain combines TRBV28 with TRBJ2-6; 8 bases agree with TRBD1. The CDR3 has 17 residues. Germline values: CDR1 MDHEN, CDR2 SYDVKM. V shed 3 bases and J 2 bases; nucleotides not matched to a gene: 6. DNA for the CDR3: TGTGCCAGCAGTTTTCCCGGGACAGGACCTGGGGCCAACGTCCTGACTTTC. Translating it yields CASSFPGTGPGANVLTF.

V gene TRBV19 combines with J gene TRBJ1-1; tentative D call: TRBD1 (5 bases). The CDR3 has 13 residues. Trimming stripped 7 bases from V and 1 base from J, with 10 bases between. Germline loops: CDR1 LNHDA, CDR2 SQIVND (reference sequence). The DNA of the CDR3 is TGTGCCAGTACCCGACAGTGGAACACTGAAGCTTTCTTT. The encoded protein is CASTRQWNTEAFF.

The CDR3 DNA is TGTGCCAGCAGCTCGACAGGACCCCTGAACACTGAAGCTTTCTTT. Translation gives CASSSTGPLNTEAFF. The chain uses TRBV5-5 and TRBJ1-1; perhaps TRBD1 as D (6 bases). The germline V gene has CDR1 SGHKS and CDR2 YYEKEE (reference sequence). This CDR3 is 15 amino acids long. Deletions cut 3 bases from V and 0 bases from J, with 12 bases between.

The chain is built from TRBV10-3 and TRBJ2-5; possible D gene TRBD1, 7 bases. The V gene's germline CDR1 is ENHRY and CDR2 SYGVKD. V lost 6 bases and J 4 bases, leaving 18 bases between the germline ends. The CDR3 consists of 15 residues. The CDR3 sequence: CAISPGGTRGETQYF. CDR3 DNA: TGTGCCATCAGCCCAGGGGGGACGAGGGGAGAGACCCAGTACTTC.

This CDR3 reads CATSRDVGATNGYTF. For the CDR3, the DNA is TGTGCCACCAGCAGAGATGTCGGAGCGACTAATGGCTACACCTTC. This chain connects TRBV15 to TRBJ1-2; D call uncertain. The germline V and J ends were trimmed by 0 bases and 6 bases, with 14 bases remaining between them. Germline V gives CDR1 LNHNV, CDR2 YYDKDF (reference sequence). The CDR3 is 15 amino acids.

This chain connects TRBV19 to TRBJ1-5; D might be TRBD1 (6 bases). The CDR3 spans 14 residues. Trimming left V 5 bases short and J 3 bases short, with 11 bases between. The V gene's germline CDR1 is LNHDA and CDR2 SQIVND (reference sequence). The CDR3 DNA is TGTGCCAGTAGTGTCCGGGACAACAATCAGCCCCAGCATTTT. It translates to CASSVRDNNQPQHF.

The count of this clone is one. The J gene is TRBJ2-2, the V gene TRBV7-9, with 10 bases matching TRBD2. Unmatched junction bases numbered 4, after V lost 5 bases and J lost 1 base. Germline V gene data show CDR1 as SEHNR and CDR2 as FQNEAQ (reference sequence). This CDR3 has 16 amino acids. The CDR3 region has the DNA TGTGCCAGCAGCGGACTAGCGGAAATGAACACCGGGGAGCTGTTTTTT. It specifies CASSGLAEMNTGELFF. The entire variable domain, with the rest obtained from reference TRBV7-9 and TRBJ2-2, is as follows: DTGVSQNPRHKITKRGQNVTFRCDPISEHNRLYWYRQTLGQGPEFLTYFQNEAQLEKSRLLSDRFSAERPKGSFSTLEIQRTEQGDSAMYLCASSGLAEMNTGELFFGEGSRLTVL.

The V call is TRBV5-1, the J call TRBJ1-1; D is unresolved. Between the trimmed V and J ends, which lost 0 bases and 2 bases, there was a span of 5 bases. Germline V gene data show CDR1 as SGHRS and CDR2 as YFSETQ. This CDR3 is 13 amino acids long. The CDR3 sequence is CASSLAFNTEAFF. The CDR3 coding sequence is TGCGCCAGCAGCTTGGCCTTCAACACTGAAGCTTTCTTT.